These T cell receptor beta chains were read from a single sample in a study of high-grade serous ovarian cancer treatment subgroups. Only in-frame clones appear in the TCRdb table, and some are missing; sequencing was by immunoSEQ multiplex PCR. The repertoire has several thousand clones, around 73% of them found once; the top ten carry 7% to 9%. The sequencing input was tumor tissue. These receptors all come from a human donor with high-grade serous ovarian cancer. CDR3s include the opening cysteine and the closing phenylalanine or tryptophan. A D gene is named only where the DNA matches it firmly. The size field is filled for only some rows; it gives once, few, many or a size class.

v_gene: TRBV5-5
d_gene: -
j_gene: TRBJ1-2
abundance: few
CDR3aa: CASSLYASTLYGYTF
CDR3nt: TGTGCCAGCAGCTTGTATGCATCTACCCTCTATGGCTACACCTTC

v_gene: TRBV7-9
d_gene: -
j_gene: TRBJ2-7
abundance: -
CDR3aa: CASSGSLKPYEQYF
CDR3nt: TGTGCCAGCAGCGGCAGTCTCAAACCCTACGAGCAGTACTTC

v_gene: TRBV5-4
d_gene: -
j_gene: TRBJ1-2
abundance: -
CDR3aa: CASSLDPLGGGYTF
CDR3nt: TGTGCCAGCAGCTTGGACCCGCTGGGAGGCGGCTACACCTTC

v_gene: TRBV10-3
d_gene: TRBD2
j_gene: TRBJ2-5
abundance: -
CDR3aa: CAIRGTSGVRETQYF
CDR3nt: TGTGCCATCAGAGGGACTAGCGGGGTTCGAGAGACCCAGTACTTC

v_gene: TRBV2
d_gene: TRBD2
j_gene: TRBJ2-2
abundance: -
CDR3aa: CASSDPLAGGYSTGELFF
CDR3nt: TGTGCCAGCAGTGATCCCCTAGCGGGGGGGTATAGCACCGGGGAGCTGTTTTTT

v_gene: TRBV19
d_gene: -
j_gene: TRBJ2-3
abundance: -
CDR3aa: CASSIVGGRDTQYF
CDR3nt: TGTGCCAGTAGTATCGTGGGGGGCAGAGATACGCAGTATTTT

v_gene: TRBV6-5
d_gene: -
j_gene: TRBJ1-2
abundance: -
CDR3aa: CASSYGPQAVYGYTF
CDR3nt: TGTGCCAGCAGTTATGGCCCACAGGCGGTCTATGGCTACACCTTC

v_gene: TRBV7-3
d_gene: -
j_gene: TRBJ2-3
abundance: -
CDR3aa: CASSLGRGARDTQYF
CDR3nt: TGTGCCAGCAGCTTAGGTCGGGGGGCAAGAGATACGCAGTATTTT

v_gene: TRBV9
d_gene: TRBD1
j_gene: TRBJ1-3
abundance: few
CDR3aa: CASSGRDRGTGNTIYF
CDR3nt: TGTGCCAGCAGCGGGCGGGACAGGGGAACTGGAAACACCATATATTTT

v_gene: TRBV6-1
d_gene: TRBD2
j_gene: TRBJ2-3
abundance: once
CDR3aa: CASRDSGGSTDTQYF
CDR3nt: TGTGCCAGCAGGGATAGCGGGGGCAGCACAGATACGCAGTATTTT

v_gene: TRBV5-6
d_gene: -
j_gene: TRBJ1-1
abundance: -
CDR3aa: CASSLGLEWTEAFF
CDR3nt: TGTGCCAGCAGCTTGGGCCTAGAATGGACTGAAGCTTTCTTT

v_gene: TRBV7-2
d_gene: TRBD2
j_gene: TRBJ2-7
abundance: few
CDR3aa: CASSLGAGRGGAHEQYF
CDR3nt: TGTGCCAGCAGCTTAGGGGCTGGTCGCGGGGGGGCCCACGAGCAGTACTTC

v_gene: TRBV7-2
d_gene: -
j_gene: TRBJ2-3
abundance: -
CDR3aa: CASSTEGGLSDTQYF
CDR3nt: TGTGCCAGCAGTACAGAGGGGGGTTTATCAGATACGCAGTATTTT

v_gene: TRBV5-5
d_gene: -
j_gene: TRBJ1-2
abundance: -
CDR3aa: CASSLQGLEHYGYTF
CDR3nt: TGTGCCAGCAGCCTGCAGGGATTGGAGCACTATGGCTACACCTTC

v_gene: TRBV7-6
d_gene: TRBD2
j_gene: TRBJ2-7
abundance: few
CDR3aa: CASSPSGGAYEQYF
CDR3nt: TGTGCCAGCAGCCCAAGCGGGGGGGCTTACGAGCAGTACTTC

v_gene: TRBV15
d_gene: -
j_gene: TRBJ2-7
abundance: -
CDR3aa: CATSKVLAYEQYF
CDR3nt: TGTGCCACCAGCAAAGTCCTTGCCTACGAGCAGTACTTC

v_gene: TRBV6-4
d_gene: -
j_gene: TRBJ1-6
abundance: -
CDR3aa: CASSEHGRDNSPLHF
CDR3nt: TGTGCCAGCAGTGAACATGGACGGGATAATTCACCCCTCCACTTT

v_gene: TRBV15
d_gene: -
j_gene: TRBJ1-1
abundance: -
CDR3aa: CATSRLGGMNTEAFF
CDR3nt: TGTGCCACCAGCAGACTTGGGGGGATGAACACTGAAGCTTTCTTT

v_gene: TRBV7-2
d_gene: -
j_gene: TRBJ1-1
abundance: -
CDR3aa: CASSFLLVNTEAFF
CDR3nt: TGTGCCAGCAGCTTCCTTCTAGTGAACACTGAAGCTTTCTTT

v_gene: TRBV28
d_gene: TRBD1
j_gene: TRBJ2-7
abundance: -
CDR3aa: CASRWDRGEYEQYF
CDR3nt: TGTGCCAGCAGATGGGACAGGGGGGAGTACGAGCAGTACTTC

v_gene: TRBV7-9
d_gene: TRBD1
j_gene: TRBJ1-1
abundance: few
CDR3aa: CASTPGSIAGGEAFF
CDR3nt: TGTGCCAGCACCCCCGGGAGCATTGCAGGGGGTGAAGCTTTCTTT

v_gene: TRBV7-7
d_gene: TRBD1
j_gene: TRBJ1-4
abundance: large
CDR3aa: CASGQTGPRQGEKLFF
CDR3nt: TGTGCCAGCGGCCAGACAGGGCCTCGCCAAGGGGAAAAACTGTTTTTT

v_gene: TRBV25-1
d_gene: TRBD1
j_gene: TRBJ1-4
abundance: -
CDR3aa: CASSAVGTGVRKGEKLFF
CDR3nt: TGTGCCAGCAGTGCGGTCGGGACAGGGGTCCGAAAAGGTGAAAAACTGTTTTTT

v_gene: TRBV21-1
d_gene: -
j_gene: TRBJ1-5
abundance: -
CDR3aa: CASSKAGTTQGNQPQHF
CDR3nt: TGTGCCAGCAGCAAAGCCGGGACGACCCAAGGAAATCAGCCCCAGCATTTT

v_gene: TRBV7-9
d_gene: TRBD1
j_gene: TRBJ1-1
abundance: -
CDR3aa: CASSLERQGARAFF
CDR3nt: TGTGCCAGCAGCTTAGAAAGACAGGGGGCGAGAGCTTTCTTT

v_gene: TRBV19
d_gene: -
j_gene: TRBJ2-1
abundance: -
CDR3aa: CASSPADETGYEQFF
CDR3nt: TGTGCCAGTAGTCCCGCGGACGAGACAGGATATGAGCAGTTCTTC

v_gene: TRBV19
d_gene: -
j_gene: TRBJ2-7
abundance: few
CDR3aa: CASSLTGEAYEQYF
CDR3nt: TGTGCCAGTAGTTTAACAGGGGAGGCCTACGAGCAGTACTTC

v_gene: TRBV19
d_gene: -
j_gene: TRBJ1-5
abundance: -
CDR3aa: CASSWQGNQPRHF
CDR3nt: TGTGCCAGTAGTTGGCAGGGAAATCAGCCCCGGCATTTT

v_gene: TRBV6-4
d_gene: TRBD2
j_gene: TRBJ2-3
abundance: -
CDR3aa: CASSDSGGGTDTQYF
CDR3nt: TGTGCCAGCAGTGACTCGGGCGGGGGAACAGATACGCAGTATTTT

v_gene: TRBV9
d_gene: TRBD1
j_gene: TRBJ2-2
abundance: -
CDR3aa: CASSETGGDTGELFF
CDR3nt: TGTGCCAGCAGCGAGACAGGGGGGGACACCGGGGAGCTGTTTTTT

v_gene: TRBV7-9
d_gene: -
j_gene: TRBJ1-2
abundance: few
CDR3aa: CASSLDRYGYTF
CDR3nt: TGTGCCAGCAGCTTAGACAGATATGGCTACACCTTC

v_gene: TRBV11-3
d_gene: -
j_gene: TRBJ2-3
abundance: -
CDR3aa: CASSLGEQSTQYF
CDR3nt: TGTGCCAGCAGCTTAGGGGAGCAGAGTACGCAGTATTTT

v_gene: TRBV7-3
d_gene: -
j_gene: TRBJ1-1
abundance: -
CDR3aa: CASSPSRGTAAFF
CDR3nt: TGTGCCAGCAGCCCATCGAGGGGGACGGCCGCTTTCTTT

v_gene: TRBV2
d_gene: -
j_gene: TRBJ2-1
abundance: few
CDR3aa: CASREGGTYNEQFF
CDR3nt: TGTGCCAGCAGGGAAGGCGGTACCTACAATGAGCAGTTCTTC

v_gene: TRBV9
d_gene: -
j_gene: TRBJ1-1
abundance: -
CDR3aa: CASSVEGPEAFF
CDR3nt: TGTGCCAGCAGCGTAGAGGGGCCTGAAGCTTTCTTT

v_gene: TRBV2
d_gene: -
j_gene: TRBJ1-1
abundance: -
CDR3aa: CAGTPDLNTEAFF
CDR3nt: TGTGCCGGGACGCCGGACCTGAACACTGAAGCTTTCTTT

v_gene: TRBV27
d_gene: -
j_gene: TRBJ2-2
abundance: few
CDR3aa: CASSFWDTGELFF
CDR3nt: TGTGCCAGCAGTTTCTGGGACACCGGGGAGCTGTTTTTT

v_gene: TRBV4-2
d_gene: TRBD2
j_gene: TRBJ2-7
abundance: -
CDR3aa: CASSQVGTAGGAYEQYF
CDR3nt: TGTGCCAGCAGCCAAGTGGGGACAGCGGGGGGGGCCTACGAGCAGTACTTC

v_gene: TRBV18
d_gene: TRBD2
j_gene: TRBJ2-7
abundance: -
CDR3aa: CASSPSTGTSVHF
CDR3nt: TGTGCCAGCTCACCATCGACCGGGACTAGCGTCCACTTC

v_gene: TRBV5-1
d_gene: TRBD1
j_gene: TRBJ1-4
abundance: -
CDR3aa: CASSLGTGREKLFF
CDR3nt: TGCGCCAGCAGCTTAGGGACAGGGCGTGAAAAACTGTTTTTT

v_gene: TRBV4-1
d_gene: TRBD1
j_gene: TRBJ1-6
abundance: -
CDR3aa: CASSQAGDRGPSPLHF
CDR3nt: TGCGCCAGCAGCCAAGCTGGTGACAGGGGGCCTTCACCCCTCCACTTT

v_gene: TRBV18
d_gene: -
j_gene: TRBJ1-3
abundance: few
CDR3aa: CASSPVPGAGSGNTIYF
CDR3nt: TGTGCCAGCTCACCCGTGCCGGGGGCCGGCTCTGGAAACACCATATATTTT

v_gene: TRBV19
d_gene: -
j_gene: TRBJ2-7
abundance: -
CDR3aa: CASSMSGEQYF
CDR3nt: TGTGCCAGTAGTATGTCAGGGGAGCAGTACTTC

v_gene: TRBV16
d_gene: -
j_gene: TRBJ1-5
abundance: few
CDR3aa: CASSQLSTGANQPQHF
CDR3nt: TGTGCCAGCAGCCAATTGAGTACAGGTGCCAATCAGCCCCAGCATTTT

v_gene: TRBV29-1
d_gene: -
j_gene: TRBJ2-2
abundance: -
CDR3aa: CSVGTSNTGELFF
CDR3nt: TGCAGCGTGGGGACGTCTAACACCGGGGAGCTGTTTTTT

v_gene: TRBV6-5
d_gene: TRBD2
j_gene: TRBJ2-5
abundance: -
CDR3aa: CASSYGLAGVETQYF
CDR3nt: TGTGCCAGCAGTTACGGACTAGCGGGGGTAGAGACCCAGTACTTC

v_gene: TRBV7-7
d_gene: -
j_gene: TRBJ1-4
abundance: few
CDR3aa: CASSLERGEKLFF
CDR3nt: TGTGCCAGCAGCTTAGAGAGGGGTGAAAAACTGTTTTTT

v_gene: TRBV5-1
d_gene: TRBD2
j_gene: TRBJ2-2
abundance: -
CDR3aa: CASIAGTNTGELFF
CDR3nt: TGCGCCAGCATAGCGGGGACGAACACCGGGGAGCTGTTTTTT

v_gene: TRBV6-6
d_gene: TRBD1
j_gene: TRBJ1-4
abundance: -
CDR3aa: CASRDRVSEKLFF
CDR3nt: TGTGCCAGCAGGGACAGGGTTAGCGAAAAACTGTTTTTT

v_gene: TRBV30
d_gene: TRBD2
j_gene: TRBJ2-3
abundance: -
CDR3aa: CAWASGANTDTQYF
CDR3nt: TGTGCCTGGGCCAGCGGGGCGAACACAGATACGCAGTATTTT

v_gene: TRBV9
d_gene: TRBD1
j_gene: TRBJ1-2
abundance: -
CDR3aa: CASSATGYYGYTF
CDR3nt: TGTGCCAGCAGCGCGACAGGGTATTATGGCTACACCTTC